This paragraph reports one T cell receptor (beta chain). Its specificity is not known. The CDR3 runs to 18 residues. Germline CDR1 and CDR2: MNHNS and SASEGT. The V segment lost 6 bases and the J segment 0 bases; nucleotides outside the gene matches: 8. cDNA carried unique molecular identifiers, and a universal primer site was added by template switching. One entry per CDR3 protein, called by TCRdb with MiXCR from the 5' RACE reads. The sample has approximately 490,000 distinct CDR3 sequences, around 24% seen once; the top ten hold about 0.5%. The data derive from a study of identical twins. Study-wide points: Among beta out-of-frame sequences, excess sharing between twins appeared weaker.

These data are also associated with another study on yellow fever vaccine responses in identical twins. Turning to that study: A vaccine T cell response that seemed partly convergent and partly personalized was reported in twins.

The rearrangement joins TRBV6-1 to TRBJ2-6; 10 bases align to TRBD1. Sequencing was carried out using CD4+ T cells sorted from blood. This TCR derives from a woman younger than 30 in good health. CDR3 sequence reads: CASSLDRGPNSGANVLTF. As DNA, the CDR3 is TGTGCCAGCAGCCTCGACAGGGGGCCTAACTCTGGGGCCAACGTCCTGACTTTC.